These 31 T cell receptor beta chains came from one sample sequenced in a study of beta chain features in type 1 diabetes. Expressed TCRB transcripts were sequenced because the entire RNA isolate underwent reverse transcription. Repertoires were generated with immunoSEQ multiplex PCR, while TCRdb's copy carries only in-frame clones and drops some. The data contain hundreds of thousands of clones, 10% to 15% of them singletons. The sample consisted of naive CD4+ T cells from blood. The receptors derive from a young man in good health.

V is TRBV19 and J is TRBJ1-5; D is unclear. The germline V and J ends were trimmed by 3 bases and 1 base, with 10 bases remaining between them. The CDR3 is made up of 15 amino acids. Germline CDR1 LNHDA, CDR2 SQIVND (reference sequence). The CDR3 coding sequence is TGTGCCAGTAGTATTGGTCAGGTCAGCAATCAGCCCCAGCATTTT. Protein: CASSIGQVSNQPQHF.

This clone has only a few counts. This chain links TRBV7-9 with TRBJ2-1; 7 bases line up with TRBD2. Trimming removed 1 base from V and 3 bases from J; junction bases left unmatched: 3. Per the germline V gene, CDR1 is SEHNR and CDR2 is FQNEAQ (reference sequence). The CDR3 runs to 15 residues. CDR3 protein: CASSLVSGVYNEQFF. Written as DNA, the CDR3 is TGTGCCAGCAGCTTAGTCAGCGGGGTCTACAATGAGCAGTTCTTC.

The rearrangement joins TRBV30 to TRBJ2-3, with 10 bases identical to TRBD2. J lost 1 base, V lost 0 bases, and 13 bases had no gene match. The CDR3 is made up of 19 amino acids. Germline CDR1 reads GTSNPN; CDR2 reads SVGIG (reference sequence). Here the CDR3 reads CAWSVGWDSAGGGTDTQYF. Here the CDR3 DNA reads TGTGCCTGGAGTGTAGGATGGGACTCAGCGGGAGGGGGCACAGATACGCAGTATTTT.

About this clone itself: Other DNA sequences in the same sample also yield this CDR3. The V gene is TRBV5-1, the J gene TRBJ2-2; 9 bases are shared with TRBD1. The CDR3 is made up of 16 amino acids. With V trimmed by 0 bases and J by 1 base, 1 base remained unmatched. Germline CDR1 is SGHRS and CDR2 is YFSETQ. This CDR3 is CASSLEGQGNTGELFF. The CDR3 bases are TGCGCCAGCAGCTTGGAGGGACAGGGGAACACCGGGGAGCTGTTTTTT. The full variable domain, with the rest looked up from reference TRBV5-1 and TRBJ2-2, is KAGVTQTPRYLIKTRGQQVTLSCSPISGHRSVSWYQQTPGQGLQFLFEYFSETQRNKGNFPGRFSGRQFSNSRSEMNVSTLELGDSALYLCASSLEGQGNTGELFFGEGSRLTVL.

This chain links TRBV14 with TRBJ2-7; 10 nucleotides align to TRBD1. The CDR3 has 17 residues. CDR1 SGHDN and CDR2 FVKESK come from the germline V gene. V was clipped by 4 bases and J by 7 bases; unmatched bases: 16. The CDR3 protein is CASSRTGTGVVGWEQYF. As DNA, the CDR3 is TGTGCCAGCAGCCGAACCGGGACAGGGGTAGTAGGATGGGAGCAGTACTTC.

The V and J genes are TRBV6-5 and TRBJ2-7; 10 nucleotides match TRBD2. The CDR3 extends over 15 amino acids. The germline CDR1 and CDR2 sequences are MNHEY and SVGAGI. Trimming took 5 bases from V and 0 from J; bases not matched to a gene: 4. CDR3 protein: CASSPSGGSSYEQYF. The DNA of the CDR3 is TGTGCCAGCAGTCCTAGCGGGGGCTCCTCCTACGAGCAGTACTTC.

The chain is built from TRBV29-1 and TRBJ2-7; 10 bases map to TRBD2. Germline V gives CDR1 SQVTM, CDR2 ANQGSEA. V shed 1 base and J 1 base; nucleotides not matched to a gene: 1. The CDR3 has 14 residues. The CDR3 nucleotides are TGCAGCGTTGAAGTAGCGGGAGGTTCCTACGAGCAGTACTTC. Residues: CSVEVAGGSYEQYF.

V gene TRBV29-1 combines with J gene TRBJ2-7, with 8 bases identical to TRBD2. The trim removed 3 bases at V and 4 bases at J, leaving 8 bases unmatched. Germline V gene lookup returns CDR1 SQVTM and CDR2 ANQGSEA. The CDR3 runs 14 residues. The CDR3 region has the DNA TGCAGCGTTGATTCGGGTAGCGGGACGTACGAGCAGTACTTC. Encoded protein: CSVDSGSGTYEQYF.

This chain joins TRBV6-6 and TRBJ1-3; D remains ambiguous. This CDR3 comprises 14 residues. With 2 bases removed from V and 4 bases from J, the gap between germline ends came to 9 bases. From germline, CDR1 is MNHNY and CDR2 SVGAGI (reference sequence). In DNA form, the CDR3 reads TGTGCCAGCAGTTACACGGGAGGGGGAAACACCATATATTTT. Its protein product is CASSYTGGGNTIYF.

This clone was seen a handful of times. The rearrangement joins TRBV27 to TRBJ2-7; 9 nucleotides align to TRBD1. Per germline, CDR1 MNHEY and CDR2 SMNVEV (reference sequence). The CDR3 loop spans 15 amino acids. V shed 7 bases and J 4 bases; nucleotides not matched to a gene: 11. Here the CDR3 DNA reads TGTGCCAGCACCCCTCTGACAGGGGGAGCGTACGAGCAGTACTTC. This sequence encodes CASTPLTGGAYEQYF.

This clone was counted only a few times. The chain employs TRBV7-2 and TRBJ2-5; 8 positions match TRBD1. V shed 5 bases and J 5 bases; nucleotides not matched to a gene: 4. The CDR3 runs 13 residues. Looked up from germline, CDR1 is SGHTA and CDR2 is FQGNSA. Here the CDR3 reads CASSRQGTETQYF. CDR3 DNA: TGTGCCAGCAGCAGACAGGGGACGGAGACCCAGTACTTC.

V and J are TRBV7-3 and TRBJ2-1, with D maybe TRBD1 (6 bases). V lost 2 bases to trimming and J lost 0 bases, with 8 bases between them. From germline, CDR1 is SGHTA and CDR2 FQGTGA. The CDR3 is 15 residues long. The CDR3 region is CASSLQGSSYNEQFF. The DNA for the CDR3 is TGTGCCAGCAGCTTACAGGGGAGCTCCTACAATGAGCAGTTCTTC. The complete variable domain, with remaining parts taken from reference TRBV7-3 and TRBJ2-1, reads GAGVSQTPSNKVTEKGKYVELRCDPISGHTALYWYRQSLGQGPEFLIYFQGTGAADDSGLPNDRFFAVRPEGSVSTLKIQRTERGDSAVYLCASSLQGSSYNEQFFGPGTRLTVL.

This clone was seen a few times. This chain joins TRBV5-6 and TRBJ2-7; tentatively, D is TRBD1 (5 bases). Trimming pared 1 base from V and 2 bases from J, leaving 10 bases between. The CDR3 is 14 amino acids. Per germline, CDR1 SGHDT and CDR2 YYEEEE. For the CDR3, the DNA is TGTGCCAGCAGCTTGAGGGGCACAGCCTACGAGCAGTACTTC. Translating it yields CASSLRGTAYEQYF. The complete variable domain, with remaining parts taken from reference TRBV5-6 and TRBJ2-7, reads DAGVTQSPTHLIKTRGQQVTLRCSPKSGHDTVSWYQQALGQGPQFIFQYYEEEERQRGNFPDRFSGHQFPNYSSELNVNALLLGDSALYLCASSLRGTAYEQYFGPGTRLTVT.

The J gene is TRBJ2-3, the V gene TRBV4-3; D call uncertain. The CDR3 consists of 18 residues. CDR1 is LGHNA, CDR2 YSLEER, per germline. Trimming removed 0 bases at V and 2 bases at J, with 18 bases between. The CDR3 spells CASSQDRVTEYFTDTQYF. The CDR3, as DNA: TGCGCCAGCAGCCAAGATAGAGTAACCGAATACTTCACAGATACGCAGTATTTT.

This clone turned up a few times. CDR3 nucleotide sequence: TGTGCCAGTACTCTAGGAGAGCTCATTAATTCACCCCTCCACTTT. As protein: CASTLGELINSPLHF. The V and J genes are TRBV19 and TRBJ1-6; D gene uncertain. Germline V gene sequence: CDR1 LNHDA, CDR2 SQIVND (reference sequence). Trimming shortened V by 7 bases and J by 6 bases, and 16 bases separated the two germline ends. The CDR3 covers 15 residues.

This clone turned up a few times. The chain has TRBV4-2 and TRBJ2-7; a possible D gene is TRBD1 (6 bases). The CDR3 spans 15 residues. Germline CDR1 reads LGHNA; CDR2 reads YNFKEQ. V was shortened by 0 bases and J by 2 bases, with 11 bases between the two germline ends. CDR3 in amino acids: CASSQDSQGTYEQYF. CDR3 in DNA: TGTGCCAGCAGCCAAGATAGTCAGGGGACCTACGAGCAGTACTTC.

A few counts support this clone. V gene TRBV7-2 combines with J gene TRBJ2-7, with D possibly TRBD1 on 6 matching bases. The CDR3 contains 16 residues. Trimming removed 5 bases at V and 1 base at J, with 18 bases between. CDR1 and CDR2 (germline): SGHTA, FQGNSA. CDR3 in amino acids: CASSERPGVLSYEQYF. CDR3 DNA: TGTGCCAGCAGCGAACGCCCAGGGGTTTTGTCCTACGAGCAGTACTTC.

The chain carries TRBV7-2 and TRBJ2-5, with 9 bases that match TRBD2. Trimming took 3 bases from V and 2 from J; bases not matched to a gene: 7. The CDR3 runs to 16 residues. Germline-derived CDR1 and CDR2 are SGHTA and FQGNSA. DNA for the CDR3: TGTGCCAGCAGCTTGCTAGCGGGACGTGAACAAGAGACCCAGTACTTC. This gives the protein CASSLLAGREQETQYF.

V usage is TRBV25-1 and J usage is TRBJ2-3; 10 bases line up with TRBD2. With V trimmed by 5 bases and J by 1 base, 6 bases remained unmatched. Germline CDR1 MGHDK, CDR2 SYGVNS. The CDR3 totals 16 residues. The CDR3 is CASSSLAGVGTDTQYF. CDR3 nucleotide sequence: TGTGCCAGCAGTTCCCTAGCGGGGGTAGGCACAGATACGCAGTATTTT.

The chain recombines TRBV5-6 with TRBJ1-2, with TRBD1 matching over 7 bases. The V gene end was trimmed by 4 bases and the J gene end by 1 base; junction bases not matched to a gene: 7. CDR3 size: 15 residues. The germline gives CDR1 SGHDT, CDR2 YYEEEE. Here the CDR3 DNA reads TGTGCCAGCAGCCGCGGGACAGCAATTAACTATGGCTACACCTTC. Protein sequence: CASSRGTAINYGYTF.

The CDR3 DNA follows: TGTGCCTGGAGTGTTACGGGATTTGGCTACACCTTC. Protein product: CAWSVTGFGYTF. The V and J genes are TRBV30 and TRBJ1-2; D remains ambiguous. Germline V gives CDR1 GTSNPN, CDR2 SVGIG (reference sequence). The CDR3 has 12 amino acids. The V end was cut by 0 bases, the J end by 7 bases, with 9 bases between.

This clone was counted only a few times. The chain carries TRBV4-2 and TRBJ2-7; TRBD2 matches 8 bases. In germline, CDR1 is LGHNA, CDR2 YNFKEQ. The length of the CDR3 is 15 residues. Trimming cost V 3 bases and J 3 bases; bases outside gene matches: 7. CDR3 nucleotide sequence: TGTGCCAGCAGCCAGACTAGCGTTACGGTCTACGAGCAGTACTTC. This encodes CASSQTSVTVYEQYF.

V is TRBV5-1 and J is TRBJ1-5, with 9 bases that match TRBD1. Germline CDR1 is SGHRS and CDR2 is YFSETQ. The CDR3 contains 15 residues. V lost 4 bases to trimming and J lost 7 bases; unmatched junction nucleotides: 9. The CDR3 region is CASSVGQGAGQPQHF. The CDR3 DNA follows: TGCGCCAGCAGCGTGGGACAGGGAGCAGGGCAGCCCCAGCATTTT.

This clone was detected a few times. The chain carries TRBV18 and TRBJ2-5, with D maybe TRBD2 (5 bases). CDR3 length: 18 amino acids. V was shortened by 2 bases and J by 4 bases, with 23 bases between the two germline ends. CDR1 KGHSH and CDR2 LQKENI come from the germline V gene. The CDR3 sequence is CASSPRMVTMESTETQYF. The CDR3 nucleotides read TGTGCCAGCTCACCAAGGATGGTGACTATGGAGTCGACAGAGACCCAGTACTTC.

There are a few counts of this clone. The V call is TRBV11-2, the J call TRBJ2-5; TRBD1 matches 7 bases. Trimming at V came to 5 bases and at J to 4 bases, leaving 16 bases not matched to a gene. From germline, CDR1 is SGHAT and CDR2 FQNNGV. The CDR3 runs 17 residues. As DNA, the CDR3 is TGTGCCAGCAGCCCCCTTATGTCCTCCTACAGGGGAGAGACCCAGTACTTC. It translates to CASSPLMSSYRGETQYF. Full variable domain (rest looked up from reference TRBV11-2 and TRBJ2-5): EAGVAQSPRYKIIEKRQSVAFWCNPISGHATLYWYQQILGQGPKLLIQFQNNGVVDDSQLPKDRFSAERLKGVDSTLKIQPAKLEDSAVYLCASSPLMSSYRGETQYFGPGTRLLVL.

This clone was seen more than once but under ten times. This chain uses TRBV29-1 with TRBJ2-1; tentative D call: TRBD2 (6 bases). From germline, CDR1 is SQVTM and CDR2 ANQGSEA. CDR3 length equals 13 residues. The CDR3 protein is CSTAPGANGEQFF. The DNA of the CDR3 is TGCAGTACAGCCCCGGGAGCCAACGGTGAGCAGTTCTTC.

The V gene is TRBV6-1, the J gene TRBJ2-7; the D is unclear. There are 13 residues in the CDR3. V lost 4 bases to trimming and J lost 3 bases, with 10 bases between them. Germline CDR1 is MNHNS and CDR2 is SASEGT. CDR3 amino acids: CASSGKQSYEQYF. The CDR3 bases are TGTGCCAGCAGTGGGAAACAGAGCTACGAGCAGTACTTC.

The chain combines TRBV4-3 with TRBJ2-7; 7 bases match TRBD1. V was pared by 0 bases and J by 3 bases, with 8 bases of the junction left unmatched. The CDR3 spans 16 residues. CDR1 and CDR2 (germline): LGHNA, YSLEER. The CDR3 loop reads CASSQELTGLNYEQYF. In nucleotides, the CDR3 is TGCGCCAGCAGCCAAGAATTGACAGGGTTAAACTACGAGCAGTACTTC.

This clone was detected only a few times. The chain has TRBV7-2 and TRBJ2-5; possible D gene TRBD2, 6 bases. The CDR3 sequence is 14 residues long. Germline lookup yields CDR1 SGHTA and CDR2 FQGNSA. V was pared by 1 base and J by 5 bases, with 11 bases between. CDR3 nucleotide sequence: TGTGCCAGCAGCTTAGGTAGCGGCGCGGAGACCCAGTACTTC. This gives the protein CASSLGSGAETQYF.

This clone was detected a few times. The chain is built from TRBV7-2 and TRBJ1-6; 7 bases are a match to TRBD1. The CDR3 has 15 amino acids. Germline loops: CDR1 SGHTA, CDR2 FQGNSA. After removal of 7 bases from V and 9 bases from J, the junction contained 12 bases not matched to a gene. CDR3 sequence: CASNSGTAEFSPLHF. The CDR3 DNA is TGTGCCAGCAACTCCGGGACAGCAGAATTTTCACCCCTCCACTTT.

This clone was picked up a small number of times. This rearrangement joins TRBV29-1 to TRBJ1-2; D is uncertain. V was clipped by 5 bases and J by 8 bases, with 12 bases between them. The CDR3 length is 11 residues. Germline V CDR1 and CDR2: SQVTM, ANQGSEA. The CDR3 sequence: CSVSGYGGYTF. DNA of the CDR3: TGCAGCGTTTCAGGTTATGGCGGCTACACCTTC. Drawing the rest from reference TRBV29-1 and TRBJ1-2, the complete variable domain is SAVISQKPSRDICQRGTSLTIQCQVDSQVTMMFWYRQQPGQSLTLIATANQGSEATYESGFVIDKFPISRPNLTFSTLTVSNMSPEDSSIYLCSVSGYGGYTFGSGTRLTVV.